In its sample, the clone carrying this T cell receptor beta chain was seen many times. J lost 4 bases, V lost 0 bases, and 10 bases had no gene match. The CDR3 runs 18 residues. Germline V gene lookup returns CDR1 SGHTA and CDR2 FQGNSA. CDR3 of TCR beta was amplified from genomic DNA via a two-round multiplex PCR. The authors ran first-round PCR with primers specific to each TRBV and TRBJ gene. TCRdb reprocessed the multiplex PCR reads with MiXCR, giving one entry per CDR3 protein. The repertoire consists of 30,000 to 40,000 distinct CDR3 sequences, with nearly 35% occurring once and the leading ten covering roughly 15%. The data derive from a study of prognosis after radiotherapy for stage I lung cancer. CT and PET/CT showed node-negative disease in all patients, none of whom had received prior chemotherapy or radiotherapy or had other malignancies.

Here the sequenced sample was PBMCs, taken before or after stereotactic body radiation therapy (not recorded which). V usage is TRBV7-2 and J usage is TRBJ2-3, with 10 bases that match TRBD2. The receptor's source is a donor aged 50 or older with non-small cell lung cancer. CDR3 sequence (DNA): TGTGCCAGCAGCTTAGCGTATTCTAGCGGGAGAGGGGCAGATACGCAGTATTTT. Protein: CASSLAYSSGRGADTQYF.